Listed here are 15 T cell receptor beta chains from one sample, sequenced in a study of T cell repertoires in cytomegalovirus infection. Each CDR3 protein is one row after TCRdb ran MiXCR on the reads. The sample has about 310,000 distinct CDR3 sequences; about 17% are singletons. The source material was PBMCs. These receptors were collected from a human donor in good health (CMV status not recorded). Some clones in this sample may be carry-over from other donors' samples.

This clonotype was counted at least ten times. The CDR3 DNA is TGTGCCATCAGTGTGAGGACTGTCACAGATACGCAGTATTTT. Translation: CAISVRTVTDTQYF. This chain links TRBV10-3 with TRBJ2-3, with D perhaps matching TRBD2 (5 bases). Trimming took 4 bases from V and 2 from J, leaving 10 bases between them. This CDR3 has 14 residues. Looked up from germline, CDR1 is ENHRY and CDR2 is SYGVKD.

This clonotype was detected many times. The V gene is TRBV7-2, the J gene TRBJ1-5; D gene uncertain. Germline-derived CDR1 and CDR2 are SGHTA and FQGNSA. The V gene lost 5 bases and the J gene lost 1 base, with 6 bases spanning the gap. The CDR3 totals 13 residues. In DNA form, the CDR3 reads TGTGCCAGCAGCGCCGACAGCAATCAGCCCCAGCATTTT. Translation: CASSADSNQPQHF.

This clonotype showed up many times. The chain couples TRBV7-2 to TRBJ1-1, with D tentatively TRBD1 (5 bases). This CDR3 has 14 amino acids. With 3 bases removed from V and 4 bases from J, the gap between germline ends came to 12 bases. Looked up from germline, CDR1 is SGHTA and CDR2 is FQGNSA. The DNA of the CDR3 is TGTGCCAGCAGCTTTTTGCACGGGGGCACTGAAGCTTTCTTT. Translated, it gives CASSFLHGGTEAFF. Variable domain in full (rest from reference TRBV7-2 and TRBJ1-1): GAGVSQSPSNKVTEKGKDVELRCDPISGHTALYWYRQSLGQGLEFLIYFQGNSAPDKSGLPSDRFSAERTGGSVSTLTIQRTQQEDSAVYLCASSFLHGGTEAFFGQGTRLTVV.

This clonotype was picked up many times. The chain couples TRBV2 to TRBJ2-1; 12 nucleotides match TRBD1. V shed 4 bases and J 9 bases; nucleotides not matched to a gene: 7. Germline assignment: CDR1 SNHLY and CDR2 FYNNEI. CDR3 length: 15 amino acids. For the CDR3, the DNA is TGTGCCAGCAGTGGCTCGGGACAGGGGGCAGGTGAGCAGTTCTTC. Its protein product is CASSGSGQGAGEQFF.

In its sample, this clonotype was seen a few times. The chain couples TRBV6-4 to TRBJ2-3, with 7 bases identical to TRBD2. Germline CDR1 MRHNA, CDR2 SNTAGT. The V gene end was trimmed by 3 bases and the J gene end by 1 base; junction bases not matched to a gene: 7. CDR3 length equals 16 residues. CDR3 amino acids: CASSERGEGGTDTQYF. The CDR3, as DNA: TGTGCCAGCAGTGAACGTGGGGAGGGCGGCACAGATACGCAGTATTTT.

This clonotype was counted a few times. The gene calls are TRBV12-3 or TRBV12-4 and TRBJ2-7; D call uncertain. The CDR3 extends over 14 amino acids. V was clipped by 3 bases and J by 6 bases, with 15 bases between them. The CDR3 nucleotides are TGTGCCAGCAGTTTCAGCTTTCCACCTACCGAGCAGTACTTC. Its protein is CASSFSFPPTEQYF.

This clonotype was detected only once. V is TRBV29-1 and J is TRBJ2-7; D is perhaps TRBD1 (5 bases). The CDR3 extends over 13 amino acids. The V end was cut by 6 bases, the J end by 2 bases, with 14 bases between. Germline V gene sequence: CDR1 SQVTM, CDR2 ANQGSEA. The DNA of the CDR3 is TGCAGCGTCCAATCTGACAGTACCTACGAGCAGTACTTC. Translation: CSVQSDSTYEQYF.

This clonotype was seen at least ten times. The chain employs TRBV7-2 and TRBJ2-3; D might be TRBD1 (6 bases). Germline V lookup: CDR1 SGHTA, CDR2 FQGNSA. This CDR3 spans 14 amino acids. The germline V and J ends were trimmed by 5 bases and 4 bases, with 13 bases remaining between them. CDR3 sequence: CASSNRVAPDTQYF. CDR3 sequence (DNA): TGTGCCAGCAGCAACAGGGTTGCCCCAGATACGCAGTATTTT. The full variable domain, with the rest looked up from reference TRBV7-2 and TRBJ2-3, is GAGVSQSPSNKVTEKGKDVELRCDPISGHTALYWYRQSLGQGLEFLIYFQGNSAPDKSGLPSDRFSAERTGGSVSTLTIQRTQQEDSAVYLCASSNRVAPDTQYFGPGTRLTVL.

The J gene is TRBJ2-1, the V gene TRBV20-1; 11 bases match TRBD2. After removal of 1 base from V and 8 bases from J, the junction contained 4 bases not matched to a gene. Germline V gene data show CDR1 as DFQATT and CDR2 as SNEGSKA (reference sequence). This CDR3 has 14 residues. This chain's CDR3 is CSARVAGGSDEQFF. The CDR3 DNA is TGCAGTGCTAGAGTAGCGGGGGGGTCGGATGAGCAGTTCTTC.

The chain uses TRBV20-1 and TRBJ2-3, with TRBD1 matching 8 bases. Germline V gene lookup returns CDR1 DFQATT and CDR2 SNEGSKA (reference sequence). The ends lost 5 bases at V and 11 bases at J; junction bases unmatched: 6. The CDR3 is 11 amino acids. CDR3: CSALGQGVQYF. In nucleotides, the CDR3 is TGCAGTGCTCTAGGACAGGGAGTGCAGTATTTT.

The count of this clonotype is one. In DNA, the CDR3 is TGCAGTGCTAGAGATTTCGGCAGGGATAATTCACCCCTCCACTTT. It is translated as CSARDFGRDNSPLHF. This sequence joins TRBV20-1 and TRBJ1-6; perhaps TRBD1 as D (5 bases). Germline CDR1 DFQATT, CDR2 SNEGSKA (reference sequence). This CDR3 comprises 15 residues. The ends were cut back, 0 bases at V and 5 bases at J, with 11 bases in the middle.

The rearrangement uses TRBV7-2 and TRBJ1-3; D remains ambiguous. The germline V and J ends were trimmed by 11 bases and 4 bases, with 15 bases remaining between them. This CDR3 region has 13 residues. Germline CDR1 is SGHTA and CDR2 is FQGNSA. The CDR3 loop is CAGGVDYGNTIYF. CDR3 in DNA: TGTGCCGGTGGGGTGGATTACGGAAACACCATATATTTT.

This clonotype has ten or more counts. This chain joins TRBV7-2 and TRBJ2-5; TRBD1 agrees at 7 bases. V trimming: 2 bases; J trimming: 6 bases; junction bases outside the gene matches: 3. There are 13 residues in the CDR3. The V gene's germline CDR1 is SGHTA and CDR2 FQGNSA. This CDR3 reads CASSLQGEQTQYF. Written as DNA, the CDR3 is TGTGCCAGCAGCTTACAGGGGGAACAGACCCAGTACTTC.

This clonotype appeared many times. The chain combines TRBV7-9 with TRBJ2-2, with no clear D. CDR1 is SEHNR and CDR2 is FQNEAQ in the germline V gene (reference sequence). The CDR3 extends over 15 amino acids. V lost 4 bases, J lost 0 bases, and 9 bases lay in between. The CDR3 loop is CASSSRTPNTGELFF. DNA for the CDR3: TGTGCCAGCAGCTCCCGGACCCCGAACACCGGGGAGCTGTTTTTT.

The chain is built from TRBV7-2 and TRBJ2-7, with TRBD1 as a possible D gene (5 bases). This CDR3 is built from 16 residues. V was clipped by 2 bases and J by 2 bases, with 16 bases between them. CDR1 SGHTA and CDR2 FQGNSA come from the germline V gene. The DNA of the CDR3 is TGTGCCAGCAGCTTAATGGGGCAAGTTCCCACCTACGAGCAGTACTTC. Translated: CASSLMGQVPTYEQYF.